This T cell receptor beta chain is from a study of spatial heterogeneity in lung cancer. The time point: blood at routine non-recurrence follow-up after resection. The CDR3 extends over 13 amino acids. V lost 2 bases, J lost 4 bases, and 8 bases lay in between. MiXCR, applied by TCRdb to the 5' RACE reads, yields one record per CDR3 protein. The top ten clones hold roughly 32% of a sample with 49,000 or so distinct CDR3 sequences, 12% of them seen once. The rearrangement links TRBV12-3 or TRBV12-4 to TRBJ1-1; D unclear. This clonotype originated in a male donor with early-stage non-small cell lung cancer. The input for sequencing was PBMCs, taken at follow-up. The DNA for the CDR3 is TGTGCCAGCAGTTTACGGAGAGGCACTGAAGCTTTCTTT. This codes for CASSLRRGTEAFF.